The 30 T cell receptor beta chains in this list originate from one sample, sequenced in a study of blood T cell repertoires in COVID-19. Assay used: immunoSEQ multiplex PCR; TCRdb lists only in-frame clones, some missing. The data show approximately 77,000 clones, with around three quarters seen just once and under 5.5% held by the top ten. Sequencing was carried out using peripheral blood. All receptors derive from a woman aged 70 to 79 with acute or convalescent COVID-19.

A single count supports this clone. Other DNA sequences within the sample encode an identical CDR3. The chain links TRBV12-3 or TRBV12-4 to TRBJ1-3; TRBD1 is a possible D gene (5 bases). The CDR3 is 13 residues long. V shed 6 bases and J shed 4 bases, with 10 bases lying between them. The CDR3 sequence is CASSSGSGNTIYF. CDR3 coding DNA: TGTGCCAGCAGCTCAGGGTCCGGAAACACCATATATTTT.

About this clone itself: Relative to the germline gene, one junction end is altered; a read error may explain this. V usage is TRBV5-6 and J usage is TRBJ2-1; 9 bases align to TRBD2. From germline, CDR1 is SGHDT and CDR2 YYEEEE. The CDR3 sequence is 13 residues long. The DNA of the CDR3 is TGTGCCAGCAGCCTTGGGACTAGCTCCCAGAAGGTCTTC. Protein sequence: CASSLGTSSQKVF.

The chain employs TRBV2 and TRBJ2-5; D unclear. The CDR3 is made up of 11 amino acids. V shed 8 bases and J shed 3 bases, with 7 bases lying between them. Germline V gives CDR1 SNHLY, CDR2 FYNNEI. The CDR3 loop reads CASCSEETQYF. CDR3 nucleotides: TGTGCCAGCTGTTCCGAAGAGACCCAGTACTTC.

The chain carries TRBV6-5 and TRBJ1-1; D not resolved. Deletions cut 6 bases from V and 0 bases from J, with 8 bases between. This CDR3 has 13 residues. Germline V gene sequence: CDR1 MNHEY, CDR2 SVGAGI. The DNA for the CDR3 is TGTGCCAGCAGCGATTACATGAACACTGAAGCTTTCTTT. Its protein is CASSDYMNTEAFF.

This chain joins TRBV6-1 and TRBJ1-4, with D hard to call. CDR1 is MNHNS and CDR2 is SASEGT in the germline V gene. V was clipped by 0 bases and J by 0 bases, with 8 bases between them. The CDR3 has 16 amino acids. This CDR3 is CASSEAYLATNEKLFF. The CDR3 region has the DNA TGTGCCAGCAGTGAAGCTTACTTAGCAACTAATGAAAAACTGTTTTTT.

This clone came up a few times. The rearrangement links TRBV18 to TRBJ1-4; D perhaps matches TRBD1 (5 bases). The ends were cut back, 4 bases at V and 0 bases at J, with 15 bases in the middle. The germline gives CDR1 KGHSH, CDR2 LQKENI. The CDR3 consists of 17 residues. The CDR3 spells CASSLRETFATNEKLFF. The CDR3, as DNA: TGTGCCAGCTCACTCAGGGAAACCTTTGCAACTAATGAAAAACTGTTTTTT.

The rearrangement links TRBV6-2 or TRBV6-3 to TRBJ2-5, with D unresolved. In germline, CDR1 is MNHEY, CDR2 SVGEGT. The CDR3 runs 13 residues. Deletions cut 6 bases from V and 0 bases from J, with 8 bases between. The CDR3 nucleotides are TGTGCCAGCAGCGACTGGTACCAAGAGACCCAGTACTTC. This translates into CASSDWYQETQYF.

The chain couples TRBV2 to TRBJ2-1, with 8 bases aligning to TRBD1. Germline values: CDR1 SNHLY, CDR2 FYNNEI. V shed 1 base, J shed 2 bases, and the junction held 10 bases outside the gene matches. The CDR3 spans 18 residues. In nucleotides, the CDR3 is TGTGCCAGCAGTGAAGTCGCCCCGACAGGGGAGCCCTACAATGAGCAGTTCTTC. Its translation is CASSEVAPTGEPYNEQFF.

The chain carries TRBV7-2 and TRBJ1-1; TRBD1 matches 7 bases. In germline, CDR1 is SGHTA, CDR2 FQGNSA. With 3 bases clipped from V and 2 bases from J, the junction kept 3 bases outside the gene matches. This CDR3 contains 14 residues. The CDR3 DNA sequence: TGTGCCAGCAGCTTGGGACAGACAAACACTGAAGCTTTCTTT. It is translated as CASSLGQTNTEAFF.

The V gene is TRBV5-5, the J gene TRBJ1-4, with 9 bases lining up with TRBD1. The germline CDR1 and CDR2 sequences are SGHKS and YYEKEE (reference sequence). Trimming took 3 bases from V and 6 from J; bases not matched to a gene: 3. The CDR3 sequence is 14 residues long. DNA of the CDR3: TGTGCCAGCAGCTCCCGGGACAGGGATGAAAAACTGTTTTTT. Encoded protein: CASSSRDRDEKLFF.

The chain joins TRBV27 to TRBJ2-7; 7 bases are shared with TRBD1. Germline V gives CDR1 MNHEY, CDR2 SMNVEV (reference sequence). The V gene end was trimmed by 2 bases and the J gene end by 1 base; junction bases not matched to a gene: 5. This CDR3 region has 15 residues. CDR3 nucleotides: TGTGCCAGCAGTTTAGGGACAGTGGTTTCCTACGAGCAGTACTTC. Translating gives CASSLGTVVSYEQYF.

This clone has just one count. This chain joins TRBV5-5 and TRBJ2-3; D perhaps matches TRBD2 (6 bases). This CDR3 contains 16 residues. V was clipped by 1 base and J by 4 bases, with 16 bases between them. Germline V gives CDR1 SGHKS, CDR2 YYEKEE (reference sequence). CDR3 sequence reads: CASSLMWGSGADTQYF. The CDR3 nucleotides read TGTGCCAGCAGCTTGATGTGGGGCTCGGGAGCAGATACGCAGTATTTT.

V and J are TRBV3-1 (or the pseudogene TRBV3-2) and TRBJ1-2; no firm D call. Germline values: CDR1 LGHDT, CDR2 YNNKEL (reference sequence). The CDR3 extends over 15 amino acids. V was cut by 0 bases and J by 4 bases, with 12 bases left in between. The CDR3 here is CASSQDGEPSYGYTF. The CDR3 bases are TGTGCCAGCAGCCAAGACGGGGAGCCTAGCTATGGCTACACCTTC.

The chain recombines TRBV23-1 with TRBJ1-5; possible D gene TRBD1, 5 bases. TRBV23-1 is marked as an open reading frame, function uncertain. Trimming shortened V by 7 bases and J by 1 base, and 17 bases separated the two germline ends. The CDR3 is 16 amino acids. The CDR3 loop reads CASTRRVRASNQPQHF. CDR3 nucleotide sequence: TGCGCCAGCACTCGTAGGGTCAGGGCAAGCAATCAGCCCCAGCATTTT.

This clone has only one observation. This chain uses TRBV29-1 with TRBJ1-2, with 8 positions matching TRBD1. The V gene's germline CDR1 is SQVTM and CDR2 ANQGSEA. This CDR3 spans 12 amino acids. The junction had 7 bases not matched to a gene; V was cut back by 7 bases and J by 6 bases. The chain's CDR3 is CSANPTGDGYTF. The CDR3 DNA reads TGCAGCGCTAACCCGACAGGGGATGGCTACACCTTC.

The V gene is TRBV27, the J gene TRBJ1-6, with D tentatively TRBD1 (6 bases). The ends were cut back, 6 bases at V and 8 bases at J, with 17 bases in the middle. The CDR3 has 15 amino acids. The germline V gene has CDR1 MNHEY and CDR2 SMNVEV (reference sequence). The CDR3 bases are TGTGCCAGCAGATCGACAGGCCTCCGAGATTCACCCCTCCACTTT. Amino acid sequence: CASRSTGLRDSPLHF.

This chain links TRBV7-9 with TRBJ1-1; perhaps TRBD1 as D (5 bases). Germline lookup yields CDR1 SEHNR and CDR2 FQNEAQ (reference sequence). Between the trimmed V and J ends, which lost 5 bases and 5 bases, there was a span of 15 bases. This CDR3 region has 14 residues. The CDR3 DNA follows: TGTGCCAGCAGCCCCCCCGGGCAGGGAACTGAAGCTTTCTTT. This encodes CASSPPGQGTEAFF.

The CDR3 spells CASSQSDVGRAPPRGTVTYEQYF. The CDR3 DNA reads TGCGCCAGCAGTCAATCCGATGTAGGGAGGGCCCCTCCCCGCGGGACCGTTACCTACGAGCAGTACTTC. The chain joins TRBV23-1 to TRBJ2-7; 7 bases line up with TRBD2. TRBV23-1 is flagged as an ORF with uncertain function. V lost 0 bases, J lost 2 bases, and 28 bases stayed unmatched. There are 23 residues in the CDR3.

This chain uses TRBV5-4 with TRBJ2-5; D is possibly TRBD2 (6 bases). Germline-derived CDR1 and CDR2 are SGHNT and YYREEE (reference sequence). There are 15 residues in the CDR3. With 2 bases removed from V and 0 bases from J, the gap between germline ends came to 11 bases. The CDR3 loop reads CASSFASGYQETQYF. The DNA of the CDR3 is TGTGCCAGCAGCTTTGCCAGCGGGTACCAAGAGACCCAGTACTTC.

The chain combines TRBV7-8 with TRBJ1-2, with D unclear. CDR1 SGHVS and CDR2 FQNEAQ come from the germline V gene. Between the trimmed V and J ends, which lost 0 bases and 0 bases, there was a span of 8 bases. The CDR3 spans 15 residues. CDR3 nucleotides: TGTGCCAGCAGCTTAGCGCGGGGTGCTAACTATGGCTACACCTTC. It encodes CASSLARGANYGYTF.

The CDR3 DNA follows: TGCAGCGTTGAAGAGGGAGTGCTGGCCTATGGCTACACCTTC. Residues: CSVEEGVLAYGYTF. The chain has TRBV29-1 and TRBJ1-2, with D uncertain. CDR1 SQVTM and CDR2 ANQGSEA come from the germline V gene. Trimming stripped 0 bases from V and 4 bases from J, with 12 bases between. The CDR3 extends over 14 amino acids.

This clone has only a few counts. J is TRBJ1-1 and V is TRBV2; perhaps TRBD1 as D (5 bases). CDR1 is SNHLY, CDR2 FYNNEI, per germline. Trimming cost V 10 bases and J 3 bases, with 12 bases left between them. This CDR3 is built from 12 residues. The CDR3 DNA is TGTGCCACCTTAGACAGAGACACTGAAGCTTTCTTT. Its protein is CATLDRDTEAFF.

The chain uses TRBV7-9 and TRBJ2-3; D is ambiguous. V lost 5 bases to trimming and J lost 1 base, with 10 bases between them. CDR3 length equals 14 residues. Germline V gives CDR1 SEHNR, CDR2 FQNEAQ (reference sequence). CDR3 loop: CASSPGSGTDTQYF. The CDR3 DNA reads as TGTGCCAGCAGCCCCGGTTCGGGCACAGATACGCAGTATTTT.

This chain connects TRBV6-6 to TRBJ2-7; a weak D match, TRBD1 (6 bases). Germline V gene data show CDR1 as MNHNY and CDR2 as SVGAGI (reference sequence). The CDR3 totals 16 residues. Trimming pared 2 bases from V and 0 bases from J, leaving 14 bases between. CDR3 loop: CASSYPQGSSSYEQYF. CDR3 coding DNA: TGTGCCAGCAGTTACCCACAGGGTTCCAGCTCCTACGAGCAGTACTTC.

The chain joins TRBV11-2 to TRBJ2-5, with TRBD1 matching 10 bases. The CDR3 has 16 residues. Trimming took 1 base from V and 4 from J; bases not matched to a gene: 6. Germline V gives CDR1 SGHAT, CDR2 FQNNGV. CDR3 nucleotides: TGTGCCAGCAGCTTAGGGTGGGACAGGGGCGCAGAGACCCAGTACTTC. The encoded protein is CASSLGWDRGAETQYF.

The count of this clone is one. CDR3 in amino acids: CATQKNEKLFF. For the CDR3, the DNA is TGTGCCACCCAAAAAAATGAAAAACTGTTTTTT. The rearrangement uses TRBV6-5 and TRBJ1-4; no firm D call. Trimming took 10 bases from V and 5 from J, leaving 8 bases between them. There are 11 residues in the CDR3. Germline V gene sequence: CDR1 MNHEY, CDR2 SVGAGI.

The genes are TRBV11-3 and TRBJ1-2; TRBD1 matches at 9 bases. The CDR3 is made up of 15 amino acids. With V trimmed by 5 bases and J by 2 bases, 6 bases remained unmatched. Germline CDR1 and CDR2: SGHNT and YENEEA. The CDR3 DNA reads TGTGCCAGCAGCCCAACAGGGGGCTTAAACTATGGCTACACCTTC. Its protein is CASSPTGGLNYGYTF.

V is TRBV18 and J is TRBJ2-3; TRBD2 matches 10 bases. The CDR3 totals 16 residues. V lost 6 bases to trimming and J lost 5 bases; unmatched junction nucleotides: 11. From germline, CDR1 is KGHSH and CDR2 LQKENI. CDR3 in amino acids: CASSPNSGGVLDTQYF. For the CDR3, the DNA is TGTGCCAGCTCCCCCAACAGCGGGGGGGTTCTAGATACGCAGTATTTT.

The chain combines TRBV27 with TRBJ1-1, with D possibly being TRBD1 (5 bases). Trimming removed 3 bases at V and 3 bases at J, with 14 bases between. This CDR3 region has 15 residues. Germline V lookup: CDR1 MNHEY, CDR2 SMNVEV (reference sequence). The CDR3 loop reads CASSLDVRGDTEAFF. CDR3 coding DNA: TGTGCCAGCAGTTTGGACGTTCGGGGGGACACTGAAGCTTTCTTT.

The chain has TRBV7-2 and TRBJ2-2, with 7 positions matching TRBD1. The junction had 4 bases not matched to a gene; V was cut back by 6 bases and J by 3 bases. Germline CDR1 reads SGHTA; CDR2 reads FQGNSA. The CDR3 spans 14 residues. CDR3 in DNA: TGTGCCAGCAGACAGGGGATGGACACCGGGGAGCTGTTTTTT. This codes for CASRQGMDTGELFF.